This record looks at one T cell receptor beta chain sequence and its context. Its antigen is not identified. This sample was included in a study of graft-versus-host responses after intestinal transplantation. Across the whole study: Anti-thymocyte globulin induction was given to all recipients, followed by tacrolimus and steroids for about 3 years.

TCRdb's table, derived via immunoSEQ multiplex PCR, lists solely in-frame clones and lacks some. This sample has roughly 43,000 clones, with about 95% found just once. The study, taken as a whole, reports: Elevated graft-versus-host to host-versus-graft clonal ratios in allografts were recorded for patients with graft-donor T cell macrochimerism. In recipient marrow, GvH clones were found, and some appeared first in ileum or blood.

V trimming: 0 bases; J trimming: 4 bases; junction bases outside the gene matches: 4. The germline V gene has CDR1 LGHNA and CDR2 YNFKEQ. The CDR3 runs 15 residues. The source is a human patient who received an intestinal transplant, so some T cells may come from the graft donor. The genes are TRBV4-2 and TRBJ2-7; TRBD2 matches at 9 bases. The sequences come from PBMCs, collected around 350 days after intestinal transplant. CDR3 protein: CASSQEIAGVYEQYF. The CDR3 bases are TGTGCCAGCAGCCAAGAAATAGCGGGAGTTTACGAGCAGTACTTC.